This note documents a single TCR beta chain sequence. This sample is drawn from a study of blood T cell repertoires in COVID-19. Study overall: Researchers got acute and convalescent COVID-19 samples from the United States, Italy and Spain.

Enrolled during active infection, Seattle patients were then followed longitudinally. The trim removed 6 bases at V and 3 bases at J, leaving 3 bases unmatched. CDR3 size: 14 residues. Germline loops: CDR1 MNHEY, CDR2 SVGAGI. In the original analysis: Nucleated cell counts were estimated from reference gene primer amplification. Sequenced by immunoSEQ multiplex PCR; TCRdb stores in-frame clones only, minus some. From that table come the V and J calls and clone size; the DNA was used to work out D and trimming. The sample lists 180,000 or so clones, 80% to 85% occurring once. The TCR originated in a woman in her 70s with COVID-19, enrolled during active disease. The chain links TRBV6-5 to TRBJ1-5; 9 nucleotides match TRBD1. Sequenced material: peripheral blood. CDR3 loop: CASRGDRANQPQHF. The CDR3 bases are TGTGCCAGCAGAGGGGACAGGGCCAATCAGCCCCAGCATTTT.